The clone carrying this T cell receptor beta chain occurred once. Per germline, CDR1 SGHRS and CDR2 YFSETQ. CDR3 length: 17 amino acids. V was pared by 0 bases and J by 0 bases, with 10 bases between. The study ran its PCR with 60 Vbeta and 13 Jbeta primers. Sequencing used immunoSEQ multiplex PCR; TCRdb keeps in-frame clones, though not all of them. The repertoire includes 210,000 or so clones, 70% to 90% of them detected once, and 0.2% to 0.25% sits in the top ten. The data were obtained in a study of cytomegalovirus exposure and HLA in healthy donors. This receptor was obtained from a girl aged 2-10 years in good health and CMV-seronegative. The rearrangement uses TRBV5-1 and TRBJ1-6; no clear D. Input material: PBMCs. The CDR3 DNA is TGCGCCAGCAGCTTGGTGGCAGCGAGCTCCTATAATTCACCCCTCCACTTT. This translates into CASSLVAASSYNSPLHF.